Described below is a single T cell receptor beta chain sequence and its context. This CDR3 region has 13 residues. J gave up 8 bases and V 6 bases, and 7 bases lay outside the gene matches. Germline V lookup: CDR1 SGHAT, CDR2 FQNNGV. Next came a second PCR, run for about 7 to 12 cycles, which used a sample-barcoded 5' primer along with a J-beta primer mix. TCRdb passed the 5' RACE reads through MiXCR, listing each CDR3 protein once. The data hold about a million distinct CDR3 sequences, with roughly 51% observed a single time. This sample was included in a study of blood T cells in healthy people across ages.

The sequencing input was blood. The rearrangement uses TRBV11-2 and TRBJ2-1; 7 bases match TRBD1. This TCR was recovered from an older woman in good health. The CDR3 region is CASRDWDRDEQFF. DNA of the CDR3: TGTGCCAGCAGGGATTGGGACAGAGATGAGCAGTTCTTC.